This T cell receptor (beta chain) was captured by sequencing in a study of T cell changes during pregnancy in multiple sclerosis. TCRdb's table, derived via immunoSEQ multiplex PCR, lists solely in-frame clones and lacks some. The table records about 100,000 clones, about 90% of them present only once. Trimming cost V 6 bases and J 0 bases, with 12 bases left between them. This CDR3 contains 15 residues. The V gene's germline CDR1 is SGHDN and CDR2 FVKESK. This chain links TRBV14 with TRBJ2-1; a weak D match, TRBD2 (5 bases). The specimen comprised peripheral blood, sampled after pregnancy. This sequence originates from a female donor with multiple sclerosis, enrolled in a pregnancy study. As DNA, the CDR3 is TGTGCCAGCAGGCGTTTCGGGGTCTCCTACAATGAGCAGTTCTTC. It translates to CASRRFGVSYNEQFF.